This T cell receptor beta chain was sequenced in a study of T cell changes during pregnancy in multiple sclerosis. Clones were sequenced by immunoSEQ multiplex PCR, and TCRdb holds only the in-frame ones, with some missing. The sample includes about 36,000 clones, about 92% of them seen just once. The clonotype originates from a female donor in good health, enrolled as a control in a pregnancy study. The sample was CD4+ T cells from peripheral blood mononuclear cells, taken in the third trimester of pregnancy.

This chain's CDR3 is CASSPDRAGYTF. The CDR3, as DNA: TGTGCCAGCAGTCCGGACAGGGCGGGCTACACCTTC. The chain employs TRBV6-5 and TRBJ1-2, with TRBD1 matching over 8 bases. Germline CDR1 and CDR2: MNHEY and SVGAGI. The CDR3 covers 12 residues. Unmatched junction bases numbered 4, after V lost 5 bases and J lost 8 bases.